The TCR beta chain under discussion was sequenced for a study of blood T cell repertoires in COVID-19. At the level of the study: Samples of COVID-19 (acute and convalescent) were obtained from the United States, Italy and Spain. The cDNA or gDNA used as material had been derived from T cells, B-cell-depleted T cells, or PBMCs.

Germline values: CDR1 GTSNPN, CDR2 SVGIG (reference sequence). CDR3 length: 11 residues. V was shortened by 5 bases and J by 7 bases, with 8 bases between the two germline ends. Participants had their cohort set by participant-reported clinical history. The assay was immunoSEQ multiplex PCR, and TCRdb's table has in-frame clones only and misses some. The table records fewer than 500,000 clones, 70% to 90% of them present only once. The source material was PBMCs or T cells enriched from blood (not recorded which). The V gene is TRBV30, the J gene TRBJ1-4; D gene ambiguous. The origin of this receptor is a woman aged 18-30 years with acute COVID-19. DNA of the CDR3: TGTGCCTGGTTACGAGGTGAAAAACTGTTTTTT. Translating it yields CAWLRGEKLFF.